Here is one TCR beta chain with its context. Original processing notes: By means of reference gene primer amplification, nucleated cell counts were estimated. Data came from immunoSEQ multiplex PCR; TCRdb stores just in-frame clones and leaves some out. D and trimming come from the DNA, and the V and J calls and clone size come from that table. The sample carries some 220,000 clones, around 80% recorded once. The data stem from a study of blood T cell repertoires in COVID-19. Study in general: Sources were T cells, B-cell-depleted T cells, or PBMCs; the material itself was cDNA or gDNA.

The TCR originated in a woman aged 70-85 years with acute or convalescent COVID-19. Input material: peripheral blood.

In nucleotides, the CDR3 is TGTGCCAGCAGCCCGGGACAGGGAAGCAGCGACGAGCAGTACTTC. The encoded protein is CASSPGQGSSDEQYF. The chain has TRBV7-2 and TRBJ2-7, with TRBD1 matching over 9 bases. The CDR3 loop spans 15 amino acids. CDR1 is SGHTA and CDR2 is FQGNSA in the germline V gene. Trimming removed 5 bases from V and 5 bases from J; junction bases left unmatched: 10.